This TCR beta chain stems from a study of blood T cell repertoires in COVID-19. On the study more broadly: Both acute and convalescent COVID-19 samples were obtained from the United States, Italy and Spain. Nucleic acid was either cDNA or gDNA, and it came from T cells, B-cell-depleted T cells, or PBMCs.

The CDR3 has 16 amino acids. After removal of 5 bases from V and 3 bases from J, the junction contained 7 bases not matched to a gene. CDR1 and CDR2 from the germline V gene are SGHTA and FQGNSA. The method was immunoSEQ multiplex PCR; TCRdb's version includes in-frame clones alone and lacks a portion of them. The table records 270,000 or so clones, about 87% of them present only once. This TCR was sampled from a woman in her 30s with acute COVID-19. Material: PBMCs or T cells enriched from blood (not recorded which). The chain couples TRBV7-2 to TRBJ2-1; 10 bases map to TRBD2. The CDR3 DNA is TGTGCCAGCAGCACCCGGACTAGCGGAGTCTACAATGAGCAGTTCTTC. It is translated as CASSTRTSGVYNEQFF.